The clone carrying this T cell receptor beta chain was picked up a small number of times. The sample originates from a study of blood T cell repertoires in COVID-19. Looking at the study overall: Material from acute and convalescent COVID-19 was sourced from the United States, Italy and Spain. The analysed material was cDNA or gDNA that came from T cells, B-cell-depleted T cells, or PBMCs.

Germline CDR1 and CDR2: KGHDR and SFDVKD. The length of the CDR3 is 14 residues. Trimming removed 4 bases from V and 0 bases from J, with 6 bases in between. Per the study methods: Using reference gene primer amplification, nucleated cell counts were estimated. Clones were sequenced by immunoSEQ multiplex PCR, and TCRdb holds only the in-frame ones, with some missing. Clone size and the V and J calls come from that table; the DNA yielded D and trimming. The sample consists of 43,000 or so clones, 87% of them appearing once. Sequencing input: peripheral blood. The sequence was collected from a man aged 60 to 69 with active COVID-19. The chain couples TRBV24-1 to TRBJ1-5; D uncertain. CDR3 in DNA: TGTGCCACCAGTGAGACAAATAGCAATCAGCCCCAGCATTTT. This sequence encodes CATSETNSNQPQHF.